Listed below are T cell receptor beta chains from one sample, sequenced in a study of tumor-infiltrating lymphocytes in primary liver carcinoma. TCRdb itself ran the multiplex PCR reads through MiXCR, one entry per CDR3 protein. The profile shows about 350,000 distinct CDR3 sequences, about two thirds of them singletons. Sample: peripheral blood. Source of these receptors: a man aged 35-49 years with primary liver carcinoma and hepatitis B virus infection. Each CDR3 is given with its conserved first and last residue. The order of the fields is J gene, clone size, D gene, V gene, CDR3 DNA, CDR3 protein. D genes are given only for firm matches. Clone size is shown for a subset of rows, as once, few, many or a class of expanded clone.

TRBJ2-7 once TRBD1 TRBV11-2 TGTGCTAGAAGCTCTACACCCGGGACAGCCTACGAGCAGTACTTC CARSSTPGTAYEQYF
TRBJ2-1 - TRBD2 TRBV11-3 TGTGCCAGTAGCTTAGGGGGGACTAGTGCCAATGAGCAGCTCTTC CASSLGGTSANEQLF
TRBJ2-3 once - TRBV11-2 TGTGCCCGCAGCGGGTCACAGGGGTCGGTGGGAGATACGCAGTACTTT CARSGSQGSVGDTQYF
TRBJ2-5 - TRBD2 TRBV28 TGTGCCTCGAAGACGGGACTAGCGGGACAGTGGCGGAACTCCCAAGAGACCCAGTACTTC CASKTGLAGQWRNSQETQYF
TRBJ2-5 - TRBD2 TRBV6-5 TGTGCCAGCAGACTAGCGGGTCTTAAGTTACAGTACTTC CASRLAGLKLQYF
TRBJ2-1 - TRBD2 TRBV4-1 TGCGCCAGCAGCCAATATGATAGCGGGAGGGATGATCAGTTCTTC CASSQYDSGRDDQFF
TRBJ2-1 - - TRBV11-1 TGTGCCAGCAGCTTAGACAGGGAGGACAATGGGCAATTCTTC CASSLDREDNGQFF
TRBJ2-1 - TRBD2 TRBV11-2 TGTGCCAGCAGCCCCTTAGCGGGAGAGCAGTCCTTC CASSPLAGEQSF
TRBJ2-3 once TRBD1 TRBV28 TGTGCCAGCAGTTTACCACGGACAGGAGGCAATCAGCCCCAGTATTTT CASSLPRTGGNQPQYF
TRBJ2-7 - - TRBV24-1 TGTGCCACCAGTGATCAGGACGGGACCTACGAGCAGTACTTC CATSDQDGTYEQYF
TRBJ2-7 few - TRBV5-4 TGTGCCAGCAGCGAGGGCCTTACTAGCCGCTACGAGCAGTACTTC CASSEGLTSRYEQYF
TRBJ2-7 once - TRBV11-2 TGTGCCAACAGCCTCGGGGTGGGCAGGGACTCCTACGAGCAGTACTTC CANSLGVGRDSYEQYF
TRBJ2-1 - - TRBV20-1 TGCAGTGCTAGAGATCCGATAGCGCTCGAGCAGTTCTTC CSARDPIALEQFF
TRBJ2-7 - - TRBV5-6 TGTGCCAGCAGCTTGTTCACAGTGGGTCCCTACGAGCAGTACTTC CASSLFTVGPYEQYF
TRBJ2-7 - - TRBV24-1 TGTGCCACCTGTGGTGTAGGGTACGAGCAGTACTTC CATCGVGYEQYF
TRBJ2-3 - TRBD2 TRBV12-3/TRBV12-4 TGTGTCAGCACCAACCCTAGCGGGAGGACAGATACGCGGTATTTT CVSTNPSGRTDTRYF
TRBJ2-7 many - TRBV4-1 TGCGCCAGCAGCCAAGCTCTGTCTGCGATGGAGCAGTACTTC CASSQALSAMEQYF
TRBJ1-3 few - TRBV14 TGTGCCAGCAGCCATCGTCAGGGATCCGGAAACACCATATATTTT CASSHRQGSGNTIYF
TRBJ2-1 - - TRBV30 TGTGCCTGGAGTGTGGAGTCTTACTACAATGAGCAGTTCTTC CAWSVESYYNEQFF
TRBJ2-5 - - TRBV11-2 TGTGCCAGCAGCTTAGTCAGGGACGGTGGAGGGACCCAGTACTTC CASSLVRDGGGTQYF
TRBJ2-3 - - TRBV11-2 TGTGACAGCAGCGACCTCGGGACGGACCACACAGATACGCAGTATTTT CDSSDLGTDHTDTQYF
TRBJ2-2 many TRBD1 TRBV11-3 TGTGCCAGCAGCTTGAGACAGGGGGGGGACACCGGGGAGCTGTTTTTT CASSLRQGGDTGELFF
TRBJ2-1 many - TRBV6-1 TGTGCCAGCAGTGAAGCTCCCTTGAGCCACCTCAATGAGCAGTTCTTC CASSEAPLSHLNEQFF
TRBJ2-1 - - TRBV12-5 TGTGCTGGTGCCCTGGACAAGATCGACAATGAGCAGTTCTTC CAGALDKIDNEQFF
TRBJ2-7 many - TRBV10-3 TGTGCCACGTCCGAGGGAAACGAGCAGTACTTC CATSEGNEQYF
TRBJ1-5 - - TRBV10-3 TGTGTCATCAGTGAGGGGGGGGGTCGAAGTGGTCAGCCCCAGCATTTT CVISEGGGRSGQPQHF